These 6 T cell receptor beta chains share one sample of origin, sequenced in a study of shared clonotypes between healthy human individuals. TCRdb keeps only in-frame clones here, not all; method: immunoSEQ multiplex PCR. The table records approximately 92,000 clones, approximately 75% of them present only once. The material sequenced was memory CD8+ T cells sorted from blood. This sample's subset: CD45RO+ cells pooled with CCR7-negative TemRA cells. Receptor source: a man between 25 and 39 years old in good health.

The chain links TRBV18 to TRBJ2-5, with 7 positions matching TRBD1. The J segment lost 0 bases and the V segment lost 1 base, leaving 5 bases of the junction unmatched. The V gene's germline CDR1 is KGHSH and CDR2 LQKENI. The CDR3 is 16 amino acids. CDR3 amino acids: CASSPRDRDDQETQYF. In DNA, the CDR3 is TGTGCCAGCTCACCACGAGACAGGGATGACCAAGAGACCCAGTACTTC. The full variable domain, rest sourced from reference TRBV18 and TRBJ2-5, is NAGVMQNPRHLVRRRGQEARLRCSPMKGHSHVYWYRQLPEEGLKFMVYLQKENIIDESGMPKERFSAEFPKEGPSILRIQQVVRGDSAAYFCASSPRDRDDQETQYFGPGTRLLVL.

V is TRBV28 and J is TRBJ2-2; the D gene is possibly TRBD2 (6 bases). Trimming cost V 6 bases and J 6 bases, with 14 bases left between them. Germline assignment: CDR1 MDHEN and CDR2 SYDVKM. The length of the CDR3 is 14 residues. The chain's CDR3 is CASRASEGAGELFF. CDR3 in DNA: TGTGCCAGCAGGGCCTCGGAGGGCGCCGGGGAGCTGTTTTTT.

This clone has only a few counts. This sequence joins TRBV5-1 and TRBJ2-3; D is unclear. Germline V lookup: CDR1 SGHRS, CDR2 YFSETQ. Trimming removed 3 bases from V and 4 bases from J, with 12 bases in between. The length of the CDR3 is 14 residues. The CDR3 nucleotides read TGCGCCAGCAGCTGGTCTCAGCCAGCAGATACGCAGTATTTT. Translation gives CASSWSQPADTQYF.

The V call is TRBV6-1, the J call TRBJ1-4; D is ambiguous. The CDR3 sequence is 14 residues long. Germline V gene data show CDR1 as MNHNS and CDR2 as SASEGT. The V gene lost 2 bases and the J gene lost 8 bases, with 12 bases spanning the gap. CDR3 sequence (DNA): TGTGCCAGCAGTGAATGGGCAGGAGGGGAAAAACTGTTTTTT. It translates to CASSEWAGGEKLFF.

J is TRBJ1-2 and V is TRBV29-1; tentatively, D is TRBD1 (5 bases). Trimming shortened V by 3 bases and J by 8 bases, and 16 bases separated the two germline ends. CDR1 and CDR2 (germline): SQVTM, ANQGSEA. This CDR3 region has 13 residues. The CDR3 loop is CSVDLGPGSGYTF. CDR3 DNA: TGCAGCGTTGATCTGGGGCCAGGCTCCGGCTACACCTTC.

The chain carries TRBV18 and TRBJ2-7; a possible D gene is TRBD2 (7 bases). CDR3 length: 13 residues. CDR1 and CDR2 from the germline V gene are KGHSH and LQKENI. Deletions cut 9 bases from V and 2 bases from J, with 14 bases between. CDR3 loop: CASSRGDTYEQYF. CDR3 coding DNA: TGTGCCAGTTCCCGGGGGGACACCTACGAGCAGTACTTC.